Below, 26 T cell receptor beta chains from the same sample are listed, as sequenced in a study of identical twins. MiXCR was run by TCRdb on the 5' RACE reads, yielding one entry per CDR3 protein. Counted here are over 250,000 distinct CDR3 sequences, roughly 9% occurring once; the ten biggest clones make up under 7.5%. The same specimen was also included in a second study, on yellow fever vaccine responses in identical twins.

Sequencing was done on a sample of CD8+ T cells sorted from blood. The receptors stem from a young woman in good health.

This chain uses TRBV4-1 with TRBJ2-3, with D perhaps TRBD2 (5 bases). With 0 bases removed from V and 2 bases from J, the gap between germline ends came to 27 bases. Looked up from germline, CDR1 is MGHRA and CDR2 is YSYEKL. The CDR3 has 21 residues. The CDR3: CASSQDSPIYSGGHNTDTQYF. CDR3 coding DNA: TGCGCCAGCAGCCAAGATAGTCCCATCTATTCTGGCGGGCACAACACAGATACGCAGTATTTT.

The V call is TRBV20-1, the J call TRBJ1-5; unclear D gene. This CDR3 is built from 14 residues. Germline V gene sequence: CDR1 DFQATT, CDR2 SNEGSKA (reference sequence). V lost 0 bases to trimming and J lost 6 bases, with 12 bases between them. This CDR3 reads CSARDRGLSQPQHF. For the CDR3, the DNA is TGCAGTGCTAGAGATCGTGGGTTGAGTCAGCCCCAGCATTTT.

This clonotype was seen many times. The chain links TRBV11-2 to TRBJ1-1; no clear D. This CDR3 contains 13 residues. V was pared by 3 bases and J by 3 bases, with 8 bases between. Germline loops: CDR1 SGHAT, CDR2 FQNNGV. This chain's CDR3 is CASSFGLYTEAFF. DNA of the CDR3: TGTGCCAGCAGCTTTGGTCTGTACACTGAAGCTTTCTTT.

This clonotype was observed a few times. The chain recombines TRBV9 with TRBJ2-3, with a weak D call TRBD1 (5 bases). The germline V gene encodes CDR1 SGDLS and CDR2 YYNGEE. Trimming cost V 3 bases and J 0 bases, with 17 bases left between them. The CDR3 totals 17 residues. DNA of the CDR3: TGTGCCAGCAGCGACGAGCTAGGGGAATCTAGCACAGATACGCAGTATTTT. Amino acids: CASSDELGESSTDTQYF.

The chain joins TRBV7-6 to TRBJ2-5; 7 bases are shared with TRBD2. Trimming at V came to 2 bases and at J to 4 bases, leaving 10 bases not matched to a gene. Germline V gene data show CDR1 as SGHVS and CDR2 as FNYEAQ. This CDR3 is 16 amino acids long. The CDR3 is CASSLRAGQRGETQYF. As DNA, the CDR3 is TGTGCCAGCAGCTTAAGAGCCGGGCAGCGGGGAGAGACCCAGTACTTC.

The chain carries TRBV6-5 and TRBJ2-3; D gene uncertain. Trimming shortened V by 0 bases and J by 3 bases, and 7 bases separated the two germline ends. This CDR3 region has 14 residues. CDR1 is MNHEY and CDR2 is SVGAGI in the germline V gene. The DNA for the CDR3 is TGTGCCAGCAGTTACTCATCTCCGACAGATACGCAGTATTTT. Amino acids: CASSYSSPTDTQYF.

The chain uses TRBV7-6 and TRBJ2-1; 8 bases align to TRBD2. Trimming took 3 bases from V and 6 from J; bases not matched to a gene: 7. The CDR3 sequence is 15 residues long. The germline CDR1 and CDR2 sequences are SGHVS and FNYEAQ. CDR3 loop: CASSLGSGTPNEQFF. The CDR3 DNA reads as TGTGCCAGCAGCTTGGGTAGCGGGACACCCAATGAGCAGTTCTTC. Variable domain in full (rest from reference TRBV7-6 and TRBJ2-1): GAGVSQSPRYKVTKRGQDVALRCDPISGHVSLYWYRQALGQGPEFLTYFNYEAQQDKSGLPNDRFSAERPEGSISTLTIQRTEQRDSAMYRCASSLGSGTPNEQFFGPGTRLTVL.

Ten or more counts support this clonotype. The CDR3 sequence is CSARDLEGVTYNEQFF. The CDR3 DNA reads TGCAGTGCTAGAGATCTGGAGGGGGTTACCTACAATGAGCAGTTCTTC. J is TRBJ2-1 and V is TRBV20-1; D may correspond to TRBD1 or TRBD2 (6 bases each). Trimming pared 0 bases from V and 2 bases from J, leaving 14 bases between. Germline values: CDR1 DFQATT, CDR2 SNEGSKA (reference sequence). CDR3 length: 16 residues.

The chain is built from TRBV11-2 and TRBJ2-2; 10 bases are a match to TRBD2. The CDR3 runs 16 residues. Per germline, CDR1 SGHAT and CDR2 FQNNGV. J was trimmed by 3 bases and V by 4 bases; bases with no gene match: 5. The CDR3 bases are TGTGCCAGCAGCTCCCAAGCGGGGGGGCACACCGGGGAGCTGTTTTTT. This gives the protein CASSSQAGGHTGELFF.

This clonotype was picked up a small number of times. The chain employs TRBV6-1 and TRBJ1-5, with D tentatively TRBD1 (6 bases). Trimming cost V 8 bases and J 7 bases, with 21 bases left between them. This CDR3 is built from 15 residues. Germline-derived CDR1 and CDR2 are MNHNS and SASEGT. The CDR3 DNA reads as TGTGCCAGCTCCTTTGTTGAGGGGGTGAGGCAGCCCCAGCATTTT. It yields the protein CASSFVEGVRQPQHF.

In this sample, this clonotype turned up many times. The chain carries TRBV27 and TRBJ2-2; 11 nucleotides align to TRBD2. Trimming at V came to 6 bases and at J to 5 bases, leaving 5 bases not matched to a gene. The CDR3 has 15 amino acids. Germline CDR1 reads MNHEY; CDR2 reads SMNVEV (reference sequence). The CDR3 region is CASRLAGVDTGELFF. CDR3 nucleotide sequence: TGTGCCAGCAGACTAGCGGGAGTTGATACCGGGGAGCTGTTTTTT.

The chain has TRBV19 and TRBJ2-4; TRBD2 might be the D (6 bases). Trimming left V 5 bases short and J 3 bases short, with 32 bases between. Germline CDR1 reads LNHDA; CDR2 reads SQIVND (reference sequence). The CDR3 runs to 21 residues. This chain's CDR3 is CASSLPNPGLDPGVIKNIQYF. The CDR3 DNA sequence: TGTGCCAGTAGTTTGCCGAATCCGGGACTGGACCCGGGGGTAATCAAAAACATTCAGTACTTC.

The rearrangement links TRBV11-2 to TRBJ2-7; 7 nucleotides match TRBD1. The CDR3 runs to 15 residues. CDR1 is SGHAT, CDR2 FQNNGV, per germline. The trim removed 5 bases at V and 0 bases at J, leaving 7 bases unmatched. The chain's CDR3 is CASSILWDSSYEQYF. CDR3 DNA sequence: TGTGCCAGCAGCATCCTCTGGGACAGCTCCTACGAGCAGTACTTC.

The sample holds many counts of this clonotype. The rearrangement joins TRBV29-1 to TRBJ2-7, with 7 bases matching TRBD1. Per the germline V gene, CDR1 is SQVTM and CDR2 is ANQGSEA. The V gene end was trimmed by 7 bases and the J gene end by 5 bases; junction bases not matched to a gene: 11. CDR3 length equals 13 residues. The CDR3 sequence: CSATGPLIDEQYF. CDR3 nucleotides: TGCAGCGCGACAGGGCCCTTAATTGACGAGCAGTACTTC.

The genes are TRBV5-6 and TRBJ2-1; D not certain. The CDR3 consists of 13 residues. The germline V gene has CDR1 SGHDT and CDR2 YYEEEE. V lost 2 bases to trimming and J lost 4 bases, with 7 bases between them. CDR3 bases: TGTGCCAGCAGCTTTCGATCTTACAATGAGCAGTTCTTC. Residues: CASSFRSYNEQFF.

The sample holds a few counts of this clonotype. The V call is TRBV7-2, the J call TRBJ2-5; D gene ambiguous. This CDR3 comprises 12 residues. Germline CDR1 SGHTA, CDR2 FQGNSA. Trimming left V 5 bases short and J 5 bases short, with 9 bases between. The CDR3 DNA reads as TGTGCCAGCAGCCCCAAATCGGAGACCCAGTACTTC. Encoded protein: CASSPKSETQYF.

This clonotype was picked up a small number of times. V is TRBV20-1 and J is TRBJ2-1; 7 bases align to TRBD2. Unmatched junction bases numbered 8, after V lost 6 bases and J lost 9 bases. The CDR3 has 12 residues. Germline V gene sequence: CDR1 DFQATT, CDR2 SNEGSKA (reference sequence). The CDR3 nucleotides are TGCAGTGCAATGATCGGCGGGAGTGAGCAGTTCTTC. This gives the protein CSAMIGGSEQFF.

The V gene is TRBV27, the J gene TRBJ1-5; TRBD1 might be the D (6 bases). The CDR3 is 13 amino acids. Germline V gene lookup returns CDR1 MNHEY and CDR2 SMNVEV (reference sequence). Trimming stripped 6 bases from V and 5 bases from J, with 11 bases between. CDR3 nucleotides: TGTGCCAGCAGACAGGGAGTCTATCAGCCCCAGCATTTT. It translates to CASRQGVYQPQHF.

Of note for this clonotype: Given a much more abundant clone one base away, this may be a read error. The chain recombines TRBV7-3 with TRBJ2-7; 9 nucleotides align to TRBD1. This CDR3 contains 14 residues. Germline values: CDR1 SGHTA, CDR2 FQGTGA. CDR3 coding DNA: TGTGCCAGCAGCTCCGGGACAGGGTCCTTCGAGCAGTACTTC. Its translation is CASSSGTGSFEQYF.

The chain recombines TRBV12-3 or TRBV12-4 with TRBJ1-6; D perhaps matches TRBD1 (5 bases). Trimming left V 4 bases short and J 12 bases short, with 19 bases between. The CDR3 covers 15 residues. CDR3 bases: TGTGCCAGCAGTTCATCCGGGACGGCACCGCGACCCCTCCACTTT. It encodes CASSSSGTAPRPLHF.

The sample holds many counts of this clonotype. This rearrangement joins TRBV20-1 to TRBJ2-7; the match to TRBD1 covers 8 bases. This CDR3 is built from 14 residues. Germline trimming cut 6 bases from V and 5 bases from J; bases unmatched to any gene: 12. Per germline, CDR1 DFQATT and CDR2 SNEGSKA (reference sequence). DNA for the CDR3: TGCAGTGCGGACACCGGGACAGGAACCGACGAGCAGTACTTC. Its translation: CSADTGTGTDEQYF.

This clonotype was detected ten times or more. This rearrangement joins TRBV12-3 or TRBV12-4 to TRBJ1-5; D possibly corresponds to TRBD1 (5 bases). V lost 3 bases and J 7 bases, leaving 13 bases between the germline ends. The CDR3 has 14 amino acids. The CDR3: CASSLQGSGQPQHF. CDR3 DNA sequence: TGTGCCAGCAGTTTGCAGGGAAGTGGACAGCCCCAGCATTTT.

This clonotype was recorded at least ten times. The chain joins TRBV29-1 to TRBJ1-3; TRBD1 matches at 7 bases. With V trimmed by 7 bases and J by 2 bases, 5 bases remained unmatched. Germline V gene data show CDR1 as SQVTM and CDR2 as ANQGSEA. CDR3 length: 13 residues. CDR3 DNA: TGCAGCGCGTCACAGGGGACTGGAAACACCATATATTTT. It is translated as CSASQGTGNTIYF.

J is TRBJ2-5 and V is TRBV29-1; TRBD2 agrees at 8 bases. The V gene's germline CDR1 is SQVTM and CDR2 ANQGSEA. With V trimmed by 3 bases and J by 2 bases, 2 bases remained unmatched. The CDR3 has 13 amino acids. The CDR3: CSVEPSGQETQYF. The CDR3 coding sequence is TGCAGCGTTGAGCCTAGCGGGCAAGAGACCCAGTACTTC.

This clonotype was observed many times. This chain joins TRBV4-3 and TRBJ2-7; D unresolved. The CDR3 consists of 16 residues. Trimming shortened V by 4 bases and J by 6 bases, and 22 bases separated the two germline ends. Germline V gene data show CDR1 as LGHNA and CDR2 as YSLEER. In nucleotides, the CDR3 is TGCGCCAGCAGCCTCCCCGGGCATAACGGCAATAGCGAGCAGTACTTC. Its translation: CASSLPGHNGNSEQYF.

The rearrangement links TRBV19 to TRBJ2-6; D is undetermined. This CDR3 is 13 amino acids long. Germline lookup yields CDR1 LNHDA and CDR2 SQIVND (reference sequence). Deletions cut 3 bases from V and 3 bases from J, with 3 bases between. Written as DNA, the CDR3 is TGTGCCAGTAGTATCCGTGGGGCCAACGTCCTGACTTTC. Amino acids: CASSIRGANVLTF.